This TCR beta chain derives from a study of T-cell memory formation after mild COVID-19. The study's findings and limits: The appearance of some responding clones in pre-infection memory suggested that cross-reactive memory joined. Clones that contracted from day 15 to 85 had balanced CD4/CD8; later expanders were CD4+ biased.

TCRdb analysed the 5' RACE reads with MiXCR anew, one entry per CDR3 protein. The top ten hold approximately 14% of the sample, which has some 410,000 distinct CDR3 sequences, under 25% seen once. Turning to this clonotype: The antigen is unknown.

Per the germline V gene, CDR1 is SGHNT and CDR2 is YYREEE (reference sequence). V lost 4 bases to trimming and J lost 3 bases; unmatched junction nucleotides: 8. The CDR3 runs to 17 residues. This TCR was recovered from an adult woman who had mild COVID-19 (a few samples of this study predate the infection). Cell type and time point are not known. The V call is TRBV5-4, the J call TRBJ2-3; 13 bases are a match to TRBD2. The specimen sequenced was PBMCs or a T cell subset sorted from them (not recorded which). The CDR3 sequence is CASSARTSGGGTDTQYF. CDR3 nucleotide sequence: TGTGCCAGCAGCGCGAGGACTAGCGGGGGTGGGACAGATACGCAGTATTTT.